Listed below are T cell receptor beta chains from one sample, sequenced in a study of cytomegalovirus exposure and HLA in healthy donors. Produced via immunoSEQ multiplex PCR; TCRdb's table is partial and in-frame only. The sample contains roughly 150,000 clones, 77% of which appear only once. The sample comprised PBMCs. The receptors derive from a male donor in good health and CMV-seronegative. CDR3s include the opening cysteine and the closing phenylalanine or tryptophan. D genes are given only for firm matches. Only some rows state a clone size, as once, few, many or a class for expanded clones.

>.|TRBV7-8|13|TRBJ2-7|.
CASSLTRDYEQYF
TGTGCCAGCAGCTTAACGAGGGATTACGAGCAGTACTTC
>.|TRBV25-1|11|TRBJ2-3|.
CASSSRDTQYF
TGTGCCAGCTCCTCGAGAGATACGCAGTATTTT
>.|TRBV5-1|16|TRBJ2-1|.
CASSAGLLDTYNEQFF
TGCGCCAGCAGTGCAGGGCTCCTTGACACCTACAATGAGCAGTTCTTC
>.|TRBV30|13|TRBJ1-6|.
CAWRSFENSPLHF
TGTGCCTGGAGATCTTTTGAGAATTCACCCCTCCACTTT
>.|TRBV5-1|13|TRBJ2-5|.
CASSPAGRETQYF
TGCGCCAGCAGCCCGGCGGGGCGGGAGACCCAGTACTTC
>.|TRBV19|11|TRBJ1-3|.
CASMGGNTTYF
TGTGCCAGTATGGGAGGAAACACCACATATTTT
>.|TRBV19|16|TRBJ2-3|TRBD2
CASSLLAGGITDTQYF
TGTGCCAGTAGTCTCCTAGCGGGGGGGATCACAGATACGCAGTATTTT
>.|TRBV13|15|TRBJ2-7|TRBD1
CASSARDRATYEQYF
TGTGCCAGCAGCGCCCGGGACAGGGCAACCTACGAGCAGTACTTC
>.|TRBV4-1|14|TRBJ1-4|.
CASSHRQVNEKLFF
TGCGCCAGCAGCCACCGACAGGTTAATGAAAAACTGTTTTTT
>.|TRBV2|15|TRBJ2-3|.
CASSLDNGGTDTQYF
TGTGCCAGCAGTTTGGACAATGGGGGGACAGATACGCAGTATTTT
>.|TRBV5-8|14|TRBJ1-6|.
CASSPGQWNSPLHF
TGTGCCAGCAGCCCTGGACAATGGAATTCACCCCTCCACTTT
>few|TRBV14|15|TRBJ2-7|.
CASSPLGPGAYEQYF
TGTGCCAGCAGCCCCTTAGGACCGGGGGCCTACGAGCAGTACTTC
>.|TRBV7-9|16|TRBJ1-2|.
CASSLLGAQINYGYTF
TGTGCCAGCAGCTTACTGGGGGCACAGATTAACTATGGCTACACCTTC
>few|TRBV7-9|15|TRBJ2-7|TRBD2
CASSLLAGETYEQYF
TGTGCCAGCAGCCTACTAGCGGGGGAGACCTACGAGCAGTACTTC
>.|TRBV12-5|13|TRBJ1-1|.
CASGLLMNTEAFF
TGTGCTAGTGGTTTACTCATGAACACTGAAGCTTTCTTT
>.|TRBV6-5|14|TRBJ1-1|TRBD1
CASSRDRGAIRAFF
TGTGCCAGCAGTCGGGACAGGGGGGCAATTCGGGCTTTCTTT
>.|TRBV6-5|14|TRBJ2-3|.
CASSYPGRTDTQYF
TGTGCCAGCAGTTACCCGGGTCGCACAGATACGCAGTATTTT
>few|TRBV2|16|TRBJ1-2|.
CASSETWVGQLYGYTF
TGTGCCAGCAGTGAAACGTGGGTGGGGCAGCTCTATGGCTACACCTTC
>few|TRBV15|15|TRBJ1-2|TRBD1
CATSGEGQGSYGYTF
TGTGCCACCAGCGGAGAGGGACAGGGCTCCTATGGCTACACCTTC
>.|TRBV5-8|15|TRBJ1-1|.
CASSLEFGMGSEAFF
TGTGCCAGCAGCTTGGAGTTCGGCATGGGGAGTGAAGCTTTCTTT
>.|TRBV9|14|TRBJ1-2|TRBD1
CASTLGQGTDGYTF
TGTGCCAGCACCCTGGGACAGGGTACGGATGGCTACACCTTC
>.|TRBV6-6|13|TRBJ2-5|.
CASTPVGQETQYF
TGTGCCAGCACACCTGTCGGGCAAGAGACCCAGTACTTC
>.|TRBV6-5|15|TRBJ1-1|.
CASTPHRIQNTEAFF
TGTGCCAGCACCCCCCACAGGATACAGAACACTGAAGCTTTCTTT
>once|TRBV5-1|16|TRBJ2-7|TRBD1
CASSLSSGQRNYEQYF
TGCGCCAGCAGCTTGAGTTCGGGACAGAGAAATTACGAGCAGTACTTC
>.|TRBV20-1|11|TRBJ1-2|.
CSATIGGGYTF
TGCAGTGCTACGATAGGGGGTGGCTACACCTTC
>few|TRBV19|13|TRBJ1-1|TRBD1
CASSVDRDTEAFF
TGTGCCAGTAGTGTTGACAGGGACACTGAAGCTTTCTTT
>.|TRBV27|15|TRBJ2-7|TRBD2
CASSLGTNVPYEQYF
TGTGCCAGCAGTCTCGGGACTAATGTGCCCTACGAGCAGTACTTC
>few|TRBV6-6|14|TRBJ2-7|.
CATKDRGSDYEQYF
TGTGCCACCAAGGACAGAGGGTCCGACTACGAGCAGTACTTC
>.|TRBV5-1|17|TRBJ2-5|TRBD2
CASSLASGGQVGETQYF
TGCGCCAGCAGCTTGGCCAGCGGGGGGCAGGTTGGGGAGACCCAGTACTTC
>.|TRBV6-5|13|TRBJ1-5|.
CASSPTFNQPQHF
TGTGCCAGCAGTCCTACCTTCAATCAGCCCCAGCATTTT
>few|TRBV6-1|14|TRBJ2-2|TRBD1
CASINRGPSGELFF
TGTGCCAGCATTAACAGGGGGCCAAGCGGGGAGCTGTTTTTT
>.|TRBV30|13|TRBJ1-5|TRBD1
CAWSDRGSQPQHF
TGTGCCTGGAGCGACAGGGGGAGTCAGCCCCAGCATTTT
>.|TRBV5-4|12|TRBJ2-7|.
CASSLGGYEQYF
TGTGCCAGCAGCTTAGGAGGCTACGAGCAGTACTTC
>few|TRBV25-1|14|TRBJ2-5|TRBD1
CASSETGGQETQYF
TGTGCCAGCAGTGAAACAGGGGGCCAAGAGACCCAGTACTTC
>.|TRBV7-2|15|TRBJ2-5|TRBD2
CASSLEGGGTETQYF
TGTGCCAGCAGCTTAGAGGGCGGGGGAACAGAGACCCAGTACTTC
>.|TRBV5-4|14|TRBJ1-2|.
CASSLGRENYGYTF
TGTGCCAGCAGCTTGGGGCGGGAAAACTATGGCTACACCTTC
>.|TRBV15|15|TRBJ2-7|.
CATSSRKENSYEQYF
TGTGCCACCAGCAGTCGCAAGGAGAACTCCTACGAGCAGTACTTC
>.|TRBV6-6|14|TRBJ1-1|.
CASSYGAANTEAFF
TGTGCCAGCAGTTACGGGGCAGCGAACACTGAAGCTTTCTTT
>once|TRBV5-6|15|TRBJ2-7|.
CASSSDTGPLYEQYF
TGTGCCAGCAGCTCGGACACGGGTCCCCTCTACGAGCAGTACTTC
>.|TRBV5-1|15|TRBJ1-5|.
CASSLQGRGNQPQHF
TGCGCCAGCAGCCTTCAGGGTCGCGGCAATCAGCCCCAGCATTTT
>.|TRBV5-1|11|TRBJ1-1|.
CATTSGTEAFF
TGCGCCACTACATCGGGGACTGAAGCTTTCTTT
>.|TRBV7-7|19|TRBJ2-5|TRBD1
CASSLNIWGGQGAQETQYF
TGTGCTAGCAGCTTAAACATTTGGGGGGGACAGGGGGCCCAAGAGACCCAGTACTTC
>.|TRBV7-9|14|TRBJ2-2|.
CASRDSPDTGELFF
TGTGCCAGCAGGGACAGCCCTGACACCGGGGAGCTGTTTTTT
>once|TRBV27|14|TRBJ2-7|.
CASSSQDNSYEQYF
TGTGCCAGCAGTTCACAGGATAATTCCTACGAGCAGTACTTC
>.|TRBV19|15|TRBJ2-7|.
CASSIGTSLGHEQYF
TGTGCCAGTAGTATCGGGACTTCCCTAGGGCACGAGCAGTACTTC
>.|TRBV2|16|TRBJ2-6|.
CASSPSWTAGANVLTF
TGTGCCAGCAGTCCTTCTTGGACAGCTGGGGCCAACGTCCTGACTTTC
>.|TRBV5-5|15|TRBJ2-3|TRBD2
CASSLTSGTTDTQYF
TGTGCCAGCAGCTTGACTAGCGGAACCACAGATACGCAGTATTTT
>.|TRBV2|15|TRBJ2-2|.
CASSGKALNTGELFF
TGTGCCAGCAGTGGTAAAGCTCTGAACACCGGGGAGCTGTTTTTT
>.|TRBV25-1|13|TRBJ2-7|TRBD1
CASSGTGFREQYF
TGTGCCAGCAGCGGGACAGGTTTTCGCGAGCAGTACTTC
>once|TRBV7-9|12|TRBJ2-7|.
CSSSFVSYEQYF
TGTTCCAGCAGCTTCGTGTCCTACGAGCAGTACTTC